The 25 T cell receptor beta chains reported below all come from one sample, sequenced in a study of cytomegalovirus exposure and HLA in healthy donors (dated by TCRdb to 2016 to 2017). Libraries were built with the immunoSEQ multiplex PCR assay. For the multiplex PCR, a mixture combining 60 forward primers for TCR Vbeta segments and 13 reverse primers for TCR Jbeta segments was used. TCRdb retrieved this table from immuneACCESS and kept in-frame rearrangements only. Not all clones are present; in checked studies, unresolved V genes account for under half, and no reason is known for the remainder. Present in this sample are around 150,000 clones, 65% to 85% of which were seen just once. Together, the top ten hold roughly 6.6% of the sample. The sample was PBMCs. Every receptor here comes from a man aged 40-55 years in good health and CMV-seropositive.

This clone was detected only a few times. J is TRBJ2-2 and V is TRBV7-9; TRBD1 aligns across 7 bases. V lost 3 bases and J lost 3; bases outside the gene matches: 16. CDR1 is SEHNR, CDR2 FQNEAQ, per germline (reference sequence). The CDR3 has 19 residues. In nucleotides, the CDR3 is TGTGCCAGCAGCTTTCCATTAAGGAGACAGGGTACGGACACCGGGGAGCTGTTTTTT. Translated, it gives CASSFPLRRQGTDTGELFF. The whole variable domain, remainder taken from reference TRBV7-9 and TRBJ2-2, is DTGVSQNPRHKITKRGQNVTFRCDPISEHNRLYWYRQTLGQGPEFLTYFQNEAQLEKSRLLSDRFSAERPKGSFSTLEIQRTEQGDSAMYLCASSFPLRRQGTDTGELFFGEGSRLTVL.

This clone was seen a handful of times. The chain is built from TRBV6-5 and TRBJ1-6; D is perhaps TRBD1 (6 bases). The CDR3 totals 16 residues. CDR1 is MNHEY, CDR2 SVGAGI, per germline. Trimming stripped 2 bases from V and 4 bases from J, with 12 bases between. CDR3 sequence (DNA): TGTGCCAGCAGTTACCCTCCCACAGGGTATAATTCACCCCTCCACTTT. The encoded protein is CASSYPPTGYNSPLHF.

V gene TRBV29-1 combines with J gene TRBJ2-7; TRBD1 agrees at 7 bases. Germline V gene sequence: CDR1 SQVTM, CDR2 ANQGSEA. V gave up 8 bases and J gave up 2 bases; unmatched junction bases: 6. The CDR3 is 12 amino acids. The CDR3 nucleotides are TGCAGCTTCCGGGACAGTCCCTACGAGCAGTACTTC. Its translation: CSFRDSPYEQYF.

This sequence joins TRBV5-6 and TRBJ2-2, with 8 bases lining up with TRBD2. The germline CDR1 and CDR2 sequences are SGHDT and YYEEEE. The CDR3 is 16 amino acids. V dropped 9 bases and J dropped 7; count of bases not matched to a gene: 17. CDR3 coding DNA: TGTGCCACGTACCCCGCGCGGAGGCGGGGGGTCGGGGAGCTGTTTTTT. Translation: CATYPARRRGVGELFF.

The chain recombines TRBV7-6 with TRBJ2-5, with D possibly matching TRBD2 (6 bases). With 5 bases removed from V and 13 bases from J, the gap between germline ends came to 20 bases. This CDR3 is 13 amino acids long. From germline, CDR1 is SGHVS and CDR2 FNYEAQ. DNA for the CDR3: TGTGCCAGCAGCCTCAGCCGGGACTCAGCCTCGTACTTC. Translation: CASSLSRDSASYF.

This chain connects TRBV14 to TRBJ2-6; no clear D. CDR3 size: 15 residues. Germline loops: CDR1 SGHDN, CDR2 FVKESK. Trimming pared 2 bases from V and 0 bases from J, leaving 5 bases between. CDR3 coding DNA: TGTGCCAGCAGCCAATTTCGCTCTGGGGCCAACGTCCTGACTTTC. This translates into CASSQFRSGANVLTF.

The chain recombines TRBV5-1 with TRBJ1-3; D might be TRBD1 (5 bases). The CDR3 runs to 15 residues. Germline V gene sequence: CDR1 SGHRS, CDR2 YFSETQ. The V gene lost 1 base and the J gene lost 3 bases, with 11 bases spanning the gap. The CDR3 protein is CASSLSGRDGNTIYF. The CDR3 DNA reads TGCGCCAGCAGCTTGTCAGGGCGGGATGGAAACACCATATATTTT.

V usage is TRBV19 and J usage is TRBJ2-2; 12 nucleotides align to TRBD2. The CDR3 has 16 amino acids. In germline, CDR1 is LNHDA, CDR2 SQIVND (reference sequence). V lost 7 bases, J lost 1 base, and 4 bases stayed unmatched. The CDR3 region is CASTLLAGGNTGELFF. CDR3 nucleotide sequence: TGTGCCAGTACCCTACTAGCGGGGGGGAACACCGGGGAGCTGTTTTTT.

V gene TRBV18 combines with J gene TRBJ2-7; 9 nucleotides line up with TRBD1. CDR1 is KGHSH, CDR2 LQKENI, per germline. The CDR3 runs 13 residues. V shed 6 bases, J shed 6 bases, and the junction held 6 bases outside the gene matches. CDR3 bases: TGTGCCAGCTCGCCAGGGACAGGGCGCGAGCAGTACTTC. Translation gives CASSPGTGREQYF.

This chain joins TRBV5-5 and TRBJ1-6, with D perhaps TRBD1 (5 bases). The CDR3 sequence is 13 residues long. Germline CDR1 and CDR2: SGHKS and YYEKEE (reference sequence). Trimming removed 2 bases from V and 17 bases from J, with 17 bases in between. The CDR3 region is CASSLTSSGGFHF. DNA of the CDR3: TGTGCCAGCAGCTTAACTTCGAGCGGGGGGTTCCACTTT.

The V and J genes are TRBV4-3 and TRBJ2-5, with a tentative D call TRBD2 (6 bases). CDR3 length: 16 residues. The V gene's germline CDR1 is LGHNA and CDR2 YSLEER. Trimming stripped 1 base from V and 5 bases from J, with 17 bases between. The CDR3 loop is CASSQVGGRSVETQYF. The CDR3 nucleotides are TGCGCCAGCAGCCAAGTCGGGGGAAGGTCCGTCGAGACCCAGTACTTC.

The chain couples TRBV6-1 to TRBJ2-2; 10 bases fit TRBD1. There are 14 residues in the CDR3. Unmatched junction bases numbered 5, after V lost 7 bases and J lost 6 bases. CDR1 MNHNS and CDR2 SASEGT come from the germline V gene. The CDR3 DNA follows: TGTGCCAGCAACAGACAGGGGGCGGCCGGGGAGCTGTTTTTT. Its translation: CASNRQGAAGELFF.

This chain uses TRBV6-4 with TRBJ2-3; D is perhaps TRBD2 (6 bases). This CDR3 has 19 residues. V dropped 2 bases and J dropped 2 bases, with 23 bases sitting between them. Germline V gives CDR1 MRHNA, CDR2 SNTAGT. The CDR3 nucleotides read TGTGCCAGCAGTGACGGGACTCCCAGCCGCCCCGAGCACACAGATACGCAGTATTTT. Translation: CASSDGTPSRPEHTDTQYF.

The chain combines TRBV19 with TRBJ2-3, with 8 bases that match TRBD2. Germline lookup yields CDR1 LNHDA and CDR2 SQIVND (reference sequence). This CDR3 has 14 residues. The V segment lost 7 bases and the J segment 6 bases; nucleotides outside the gene matches: 9. CDR3 amino acids: CASTAGTRSDTQYF. DNA for the CDR3: TGTGCCAGTACTGCCGGGACTAGATCTGATACGCAGTATTTT.

V is TRBV9 and J is TRBJ1-3; D is unclear. V dropped 4 bases and J dropped 0 bases, with 14 bases sitting between them. Per the germline V gene, CDR1 is SGDLS and CDR2 is YYNGEE. The CDR3 has 16 residues. CDR3 in amino acids: CASSLVEPPSGNTIYF. The CDR3 DNA is TGTGCCAGCAGCCTCGTGGAGCCTCCCTCTGGAAACACCATATATTTT.

The DNA for the CDR3 is TGTGCCAGCAGTGAAAGGGGACAGCCTGGGGAAAAACTGTTTTTT. It is translated as CASSERGQPGEKLFF. J is TRBJ1-4 and V is TRBV2; 7 nucleotides line up with TRBD1. V lost 2 bases, J lost 8 bases, and 8 bases stayed unmatched. There are 15 residues in the CDR3. Per germline, CDR1 SNHLY and CDR2 FYNNEI.

The J gene is TRBJ2-7, the V gene TRBV5-4; the D gene is possibly TRBD1 (6 bases). V was clipped by 1 base and J by 2 bases, with 7 bases between them. This CDR3 has 13 residues. Germline-derived CDR1 and CDR2 are SGHNT and YYREEE (reference sequence). The CDR3 nucleotides are TGTGCCAGCAGCTTGAACAGGGCCTACGAGCAGTACTTC. It yields the protein CASSLNRAYEQYF.

This rearrangement joins TRBV4-2 to TRBJ1-1; TRBD1 matches at 9 bases. The CDR3 totals 15 residues. V gave up 2 bases and J gave up 6 bases; unmatched junction bases: 7. In germline, CDR1 is LGHNA, CDR2 YNFKEQ. CDR3 residues: CASSQLQGARAEAFF. In DNA, the CDR3 is TGTGCCAGCAGCCAATTACAGGGGGCTCGGGCTGAAGCTTTCTTT.

This clone has just a few counts. This chain uses TRBV7-9 with TRBJ2-7; D remains unclear. Germline CDR1 reads SEHNR; CDR2 reads FQNEAQ (reference sequence). The CDR3 contains 12 residues. Trimming took 1 base from V and 3 from J, leaving 4 bases between them. This CDR3 is CASSLVIYEQYF. CDR3 DNA sequence: TGTGCCAGCAGCTTAGTTATCTACGAGCAGTACTTC.

This rearrangement joins TRBV6-6 to TRBJ1-5; 8 bases are a match to TRBD1. The V gene end was trimmed by 7 bases and the J gene end by 2 bases; junction bases not matched to a gene: 4. The CDR3 loop spans 14 amino acids. Germline CDR1 is MNHNY and CDR2 is SVGAGI (reference sequence). CDR3 amino acids: CASNPGQGNQPQHF. CDR3 nucleotides: TGTGCCAGCAATCCGGGACAGGGCAATCAGCCCCAGCATTTT.

Here the CDR3 DNA reads TGTGCCAGCAGCTTGGGGCAGGGATTTTGGGCCGGGGAGCTGTTTTTT. Protein: CASSLGQGFWAGELFF. The chain links TRBV13 to TRBJ2-2, with a possible D match to TRBD1 (5 bases). The CDR3 is 16 residues long. The V and J ends lost 3 bases and 6 bases respectively, with 17 bases between them. Per germline, CDR1 PRHDT and CDR2 FYEKMQ (reference sequence).

This sequence joins TRBV7-2 and TRBJ2-7, with 11 bases matching TRBD1. CDR1 SGHTA and CDR2 FQGNSA come from the germline V gene. The CDR3 extends over 15 amino acids. Trimming cost V 1 base and J 8 bases; bases outside gene matches: 7. CDR3 residues: CASSLVGTGGQKQYF. CDR3 coding DNA: TGTGCCAGCAGCTTAGTTGGGACAGGGGGACAGAAGCAGTACTTC.

The chain joins TRBV6-5 to TRBJ2-7; tentative D call: TRBD2 (5 bases). This CDR3 region has 14 residues. Looked up from germline, CDR1 is MNHEY and CDR2 is SVGAGI. V dropped 7 bases and J dropped 6 bases, with 19 bases sitting between them. The CDR3 is CASNSPNGVLEQYF. The CDR3 DNA sequence: TGTGCCAGCAATTCCCCTAACGGGGTACTCGAGCAGTACTTC.

V usage is TRBV7-2 and J usage is TRBJ1-5; D is undetermined. Germline loops: CDR1 SGHTA, CDR2 FQGNSA. The CDR3 has 14 amino acids. Trimming stripped 1 base from V and 4 bases from J, with 8 bases between. The CDR3 loop reads CASSLGLNNQPQHF. CDR3 nucleotide sequence: TGTGCCAGCAGCTTAGGACTGAATAATCAGCCCCAGCATTTT.

This clone was detected only once. The chain combines TRBV2 with TRBJ1-2; D is unclear. Looked up from germline, CDR1 is SNHLY and CDR2 is FYNNEI. V was cut by 0 bases and J by 4 bases, with 6 bases left in between. This CDR3 has 13 amino acids. CDR3 coding DNA: TGTGCCAGCAGTGAAGCGCGTTCCTATGGCTACACCTTC. Translation: CASSEARSYGYTF. The whole variable domain, filled in from reference TRBV2 and TRBJ1-2, reads EPEVTQTPSHQVTQMGQEVILRCVPISNHLYFYWYRQILGQKVEFLVSFYNNEISEKSEIFDDQFSVERPDGSNFTLKIRSTKLEDSAMYFCASSEARSYGYTFGSGTRLTVV.